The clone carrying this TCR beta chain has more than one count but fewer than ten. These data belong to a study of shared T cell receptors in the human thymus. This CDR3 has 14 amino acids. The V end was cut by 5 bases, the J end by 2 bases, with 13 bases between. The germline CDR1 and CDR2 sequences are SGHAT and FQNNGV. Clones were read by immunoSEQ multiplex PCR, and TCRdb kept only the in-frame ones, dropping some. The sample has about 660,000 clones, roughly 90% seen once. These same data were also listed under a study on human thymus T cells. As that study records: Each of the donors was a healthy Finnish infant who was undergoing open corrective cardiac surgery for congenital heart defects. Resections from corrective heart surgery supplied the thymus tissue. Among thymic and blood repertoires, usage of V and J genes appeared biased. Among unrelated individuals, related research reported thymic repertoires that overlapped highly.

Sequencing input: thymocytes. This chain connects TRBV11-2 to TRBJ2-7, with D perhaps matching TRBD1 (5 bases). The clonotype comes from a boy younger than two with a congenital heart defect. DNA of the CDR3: TGTGCCAGCAGCCAACGTGGACAAACCTACGAGCAGTACTTC. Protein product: CASSQRGQTYEQYF. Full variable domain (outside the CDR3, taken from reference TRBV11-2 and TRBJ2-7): EAGVAQSPRYKIIEKRQSVAFWCNPISGHATLYWYQQILGQGPKLLIQFQNNGVVDDSQLPKDRFSAERLKGVDSTLKIQPAKLEDSAVYLCASSQRGQTYEQYFGPGTRLTVT.